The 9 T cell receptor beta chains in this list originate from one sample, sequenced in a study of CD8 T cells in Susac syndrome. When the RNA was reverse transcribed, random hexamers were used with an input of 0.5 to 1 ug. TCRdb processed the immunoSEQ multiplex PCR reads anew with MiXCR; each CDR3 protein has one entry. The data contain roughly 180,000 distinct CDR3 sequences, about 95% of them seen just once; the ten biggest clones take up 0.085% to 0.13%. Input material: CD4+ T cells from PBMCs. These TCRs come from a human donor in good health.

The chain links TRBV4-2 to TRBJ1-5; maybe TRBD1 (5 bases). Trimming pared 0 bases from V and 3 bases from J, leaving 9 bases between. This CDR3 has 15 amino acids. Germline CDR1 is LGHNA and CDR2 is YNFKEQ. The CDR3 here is CASSQERGPNQPQHF. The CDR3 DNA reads TGTGCCAGCAGCCAAGAGAGGGGCCCCAATCAGCCCCAGCATTTT.

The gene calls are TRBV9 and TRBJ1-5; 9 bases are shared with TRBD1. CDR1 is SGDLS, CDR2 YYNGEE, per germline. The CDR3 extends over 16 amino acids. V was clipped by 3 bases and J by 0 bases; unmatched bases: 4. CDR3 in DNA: TGTGCCAGCAGCGCGGGGACAGGGTATAGCAATCAGCCCCAGCATTTT. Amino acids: CASSAGTGYSNQPQHF.

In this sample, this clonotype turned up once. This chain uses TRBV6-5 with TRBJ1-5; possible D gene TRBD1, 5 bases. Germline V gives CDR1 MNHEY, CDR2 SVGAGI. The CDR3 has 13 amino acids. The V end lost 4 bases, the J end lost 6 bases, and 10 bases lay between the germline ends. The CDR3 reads CASSWQGTQPQHF. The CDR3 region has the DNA TGTGCCAGCAGTTGGCAGGGAACTCAGCCCCAGCATTTT.

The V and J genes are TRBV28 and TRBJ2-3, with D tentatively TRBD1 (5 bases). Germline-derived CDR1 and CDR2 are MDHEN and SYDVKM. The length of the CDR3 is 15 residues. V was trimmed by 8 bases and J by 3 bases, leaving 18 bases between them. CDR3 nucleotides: TGTGCCAGCCTGGGGCGATCGGCCGGAACAGATACGCAGTATTTT. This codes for CASLGRSAGTDTQYF.

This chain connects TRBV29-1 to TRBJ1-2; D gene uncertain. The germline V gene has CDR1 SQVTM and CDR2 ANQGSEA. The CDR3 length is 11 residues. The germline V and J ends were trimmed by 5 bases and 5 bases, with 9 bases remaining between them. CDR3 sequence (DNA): TGCAGCGTTCGGCGCGAATATGGCTACACCTTC. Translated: CSVRREYGYTF.

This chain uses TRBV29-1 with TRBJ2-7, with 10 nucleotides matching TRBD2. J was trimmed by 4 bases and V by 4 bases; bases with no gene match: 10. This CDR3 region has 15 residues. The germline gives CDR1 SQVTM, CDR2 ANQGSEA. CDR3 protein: CSVVGAGGPSYEQYF. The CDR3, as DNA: TGCAGCGTTGTGGGAGCGGGAGGGCCCTCGTACGAGCAGTACTTC.

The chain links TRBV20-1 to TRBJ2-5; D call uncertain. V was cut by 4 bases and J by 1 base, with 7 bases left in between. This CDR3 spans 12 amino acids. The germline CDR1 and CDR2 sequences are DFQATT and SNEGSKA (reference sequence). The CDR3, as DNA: TGCAGTGCTATCCCTTTCCAAGAGACCCAGTACTTC. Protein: CSAIPFQETQYF.

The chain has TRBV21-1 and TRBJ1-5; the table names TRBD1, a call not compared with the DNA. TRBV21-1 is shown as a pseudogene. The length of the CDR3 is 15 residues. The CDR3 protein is CASSKGPGSNQPQHF. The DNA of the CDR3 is TGTGCCAGCAGCAAAGGACCCGGAAGCAATCAGCCCCAGCATTTT.

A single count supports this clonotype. CDR3 in amino acids: CASSTLGSVGDTQYF. As DNA, the CDR3 is TGTGCCAGCAGTACCCTGGGTAGCGTCGGAGATACGCAGTATTTT. The J gene is TRBJ2-3, the V gene TRBV12-3 or TRBV12-4, with D possibly TRBD2 on 5 matching bases. With 5 bases removed from V and 5 bases from J, the gap between germline ends came to 17 bases. The CDR3 is 15 amino acids.